Listed here are 6 T cell receptor beta chains from one sample, sequenced in a study of blood T cell repertoires in COVID-19. Only in-frame clones appear in the TCRdb table, and some are missing; sequencing was by immunoSEQ multiplex PCR. The data contain over 75,000 clones, about 77% of them singletons. The specimen sequenced was peripheral blood. The origin of the receptors is a human donor in a cohort sampled during active COVID-19.

This clone was detected only a few times. The V call is TRBV19, the J call TRBJ1-4, with TRBD1 matching over 7 bases. V gave up 1 base and J gave up 5 bases; unmatched junction bases: 7. This CDR3 has 16 amino acids. Germline V CDR1 and CDR2: LNHDA, SQIVND (reference sequence). The CDR3, as DNA: TGTGCCAGTAGTATAGGGCTCGGGACAGCGAATGAAAAACTGTTTTTT. Encoded protein: CASSIGLGTANEKLFF.

The sample holds one count of this clone. The rearrangement links TRBV2 to TRBJ1-2, with D possibly matching TRBD1 (6 bases). CDR1 and CDR2 from the germline V gene are SNHLY and FYNNEI. V was shortened by 6 bases and J by 4 bases, with 15 bases between the two germline ends. The CDR3 has 14 amino acids. The CDR3 nucleotides read TGTGCCAGCAGGGAGGACAGCGGAGGCTATGGCTACACCTTC. Amino acids: CASREDSGGYGYTF.

The gene calls are TRBV5-1 and TRBJ2-1; 10 bases match TRBD2. This CDR3 comprises 15 residues. Germline V gives CDR1 SGHRS, CDR2 YFSETQ. The V and J ends lost 5 bases and 4 bases, in that order; junction bases with no gene match: 6. CDR3 residues: CASREAGGLYNEQFF. The CDR3, as DNA: TGCGCCAGCAGAGAAGCGGGAGGGTTATACAATGAGCAGTTCTTC.

The rearrangement links TRBV7-9 to TRBJ2-1; 8 nucleotides align to TRBD1. CDR1 and CDR2 (germline): SEHNR, FQNEAQ (reference sequence). Trimming at V came to 7 bases and at J to 6 bases, leaving 23 bases not matched to a gene. This CDR3 region has 19 residues. CDR3 DNA sequence: TGTGCCAGCAACTGGGGGCGGACAGGGTTATCGAACTATTCCAATGAGCAGTTCTTC. Translated: CASNWGRTGLSNYSNEQFF.

The gene calls are TRBV10-3 and TRBJ1-3, with D uncertain. The ends were cut back, 3 bases at V and 0 bases at J, with 18 bases in the middle. CDR3 length equals 18 residues. Per the germline V gene, CDR1 is ENHRY and CDR2 is SYGVKD. The CDR3 spells CAISEKFGPASSGNTIYF. The CDR3 DNA follows: TGTGCCATCAGTGAAAAGTTTGGTCCTGCGAGCTCTGGAAACACCATATATTTT.

The chain joins TRBV6-5 to TRBJ2-2; 11 nucleotides line up with TRBD2. The J segment lost 6 bases and the V segment lost 0 bases, leaving 3 bases of the junction unmatched. CDR3 length: 16 amino acids. CDR1 and CDR2 from the germline V gene are MNHEY and SVGAGI. Here the CDR3 reads CASSYSSSGGPGELFF. The CDR3 DNA reads as TGTGCCAGCAGTTACTCATCTAGCGGGGGGCCCGGGGAGCTGTTTTTT.